These 20 T cell receptor beta chains were sequenced from one sample in a study of cytomegalovirus exposure and HLA in healthy donors. Use of 60 Vbeta and 13 Jbeta primers characterized the PCR. Sequenced by immunoSEQ multiplex PCR; TCRdb stores in-frame clones only, minus some. The sample holds 200,000 or so clones, more than 65% seen once. Sequenced sample: PBMCs. The origin of the receptors is a man younger than 30 in good health and CMV-seronegative.

V usage is TRBV7-3 and J usage is TRBJ2-5; D might be TRBD1 (6 bases). This CDR3 spans 15 amino acids. CDR1 is SGHTA and CDR2 is FQGTGA in the germline V gene. Trimming took 0 bases from V and 5 from J, leaving 13 bases between them. The CDR3 region is CASSLTGTRGETQYF. CDR3 bases: TGTGCCAGCAGCTTAACCGGGACGAGGGGGGAGACCCAGTACTTC.

This chain joins TRBV5-1 and TRBJ2-5; a weak D match, TRBD2 (5 bases). Germline CDR1 is SGHRS and CDR2 is YFSETQ. The CDR3 extends over 13 amino acids. V gave up 2 bases and J gave up 5 bases, with 10 bases separating them. The CDR3 DNA reads as TGCGCCAGCAGCTTAGGGAGTTTGGAGACCCAGTACTTC. It yields the protein CASSLGSLETQYF.

The rearrangement links TRBV27 to TRBJ1-3; D is undetermined. The CDR3 runs to 14 residues. Germline V lookup: CDR1 MNHEY, CDR2 SMNVEV (reference sequence). V was pared by 0 bases and J by 0 bases, with 3 bases between. CDR3 coding DNA: TGTGCCAGCAGTTTATCCTTCTCTGGAAACACCATATATTTT. Its translation is CASSLSFSGNTIYF.

The CDR3: CASSPRGLARVSPGWQFF. CDR3 DNA sequence: TGTGCCAGCAGCCCCAGGGGCTTGGCGCGGGTATCGCCCGGGTGGCAGTTCTTC. V gene TRBV11-2 combines with J gene TRBJ2-1, with D possibly TRBD1 on 6 matching bases. CDR1 and CDR2 from the germline V gene are SGHAT and FQNNGV. V lost 5 bases, J lost 12 bases, and 32 bases lay in between. The CDR3 contains 18 residues.

V gene TRBV29-1 combines with J gene TRBJ1-1; perhaps TRBD1 as D (6 bases). CDR3 length equals 12 residues. Germline CDR1 SQVTM, CDR2 ANQGSEA. V was pared by 6 bases and J by 6 bases, with 14 bases between. Written as DNA, the CDR3 is TGCAGCGTGGGGGCCGCTACCTCTGAAGCTTTCTTT. Translating it yields CSVGAATSEAFF.

This clone was counted a few times. The gene calls are TRBV9 and TRBJ2-2; 11 nucleotides align to TRBD1. Germline V gives CDR1 SGDLS, CDR2 YYNGEE. This CDR3 is built from 15 residues. Losses at the gene ends were 4 bases for V and 8 bases for J; bases not matched to a gene: 7. The CDR3 sequence: CASSPGQGASGELFF. CDR3 bases: TGTGCCAGCAGCCCTGGACAGGGGGCTTCAGGGGAGCTGTTTTTT.

This clone was seen once. V gene TRBV9 combines with J gene TRBJ2-1; TRBD2 might be the D (6 bases). The CDR3 has 16 residues. Per the germline V gene, CDR1 is SGDLS and CDR2 is YYNGEE. Deletions cut 4 bases from V and 3 bases from J, with 17 bases between. In DNA, the CDR3 is TGTGCCAGCAGCCCAGGAGGGGAGCTGGGCTACAATGAGCAGTTCTTC. This codes for CASSPGGELGYNEQFF.

The genes are TRBV7-2 and TRBJ2-3; 9 bases are a match to TRBD2. J lost 2 bases, V lost 2 bases, and 14 bases had no gene match. From germline, CDR1 is SGHTA and CDR2 FQGNSA. The CDR3 loop spans 19 amino acids. CDR3 bases: TGTGCCAGCAGCTTATCGCCACCAGAACTAGCGGGTTCCACAGATACGCAGTATTTT. Translated: CASSLSPPELAGSTDTQYF.

This chain uses TRBV28 with TRBJ1-2; D may be TRBD1 (6 bases). The ends were cut back, 6 bases at V and 1 base at J, with 12 bases in the middle. Germline CDR1 is MDHEN and CDR2 is SYDVKM. The CDR3 totals 14 residues. CDR3 DNA: TGTGCCAGCAGGGGACATAGAGATAACTATGGCTACACCTTC. Its translation: CASRGHRDNYGYTF.

The chain couples TRBV19 to TRBJ2-7; the match to TRBD2 covers 9 bases. The V and J ends lost 5 bases and 1 base, in that order; junction bases with no gene match: 6. This CDR3 has 15 amino acids. Germline V gene data show CDR1 as LNHDA and CDR2 as SQIVND (reference sequence). CDR3 bases: TGTGCCAGTAGTGCGGGGACTAGCATTTCCTACGAGCAGTACTTC. Protein: CASSAGTSISYEQYF.

V usage is TRBV6-5 and J usage is TRBJ1-2; a weak D match, TRBD1 (5 bases). Germline CDR1 is MNHEY and CDR2 is SVGAGI. Trimming cost V 5 bases and J 0 bases, with 7 bases left between them. This CDR3 is built from 13 residues. This chain's CDR3 is CASSAGPNYGYTF. The CDR3 DNA reads as TGTGCCAGCAGTGCGGGGCCTAACTATGGCTACACCTTC.

V usage is TRBV10-3 and J usage is TRBJ2-7; 7 nucleotides line up with TRBD2. The CDR3 length is 14 residues. Trimming took 8 bases from V and 5 from J; bases not matched to a gene: 12. Germline V gene data show CDR1 as ENHRY and CDR2 as SYGVKD. CDR3: CAIDQYGLADEQYF. Written as DNA, the CDR3 is TGTGCCATCGATCAGTATGGTCTAGCGGACGAGCAGTACTTC.

V usage is TRBV2 and J usage is TRBJ2-2, with D tentatively TRBD1 (6 bases). The CDR3 length is 14 residues. Trimming pared 6 bases from V and 1 base from J, leaving 9 bases between. Germline V gene data show CDR1 as SNHLY and CDR2 as FYNNEI. In DNA, the CDR3 is TGTGCCAGCAGGCCGGGACAGAACACCGGGGAGCTGTTTTTT. Amino acid sequence: CASRPGQNTGELFF.

The chain links TRBV5-5 to TRBJ2-7; 7 bases line up with TRBD1. The germline V gene has CDR1 SGHKS and CDR2 YYEKEE (reference sequence). V shed 4 bases and J 2 bases; nucleotides not matched to a gene: 6. The CDR3 has 14 amino acids. For the CDR3, the DNA is TGTGCCAGCAGCCTCCTGACAGGGACCTACGAGCAGTACTTC. Its translation is CASSLLTGTYEQYF.

This clone turned up a few times. The CDR3, as DNA: TGCGCCAGCAGCGGACAGTACCACGAGCAGTACTTC. Its protein is CASSGQYHEQYF. This chain uses TRBV5-1 with TRBJ2-7; possible D gene TRBD1, 6 bases. The germline V gene has CDR1 SGHRS and CDR2 YFSETQ. V was trimmed by 4 bases and J by 5 bases, leaving 10 bases between them. This CDR3 spans 12 amino acids.

The rearrangement links TRBV5-5 to TRBJ1-1; possible D gene TRBD1, 5 bases. From germline, CDR1 is SGHKS and CDR2 YYEKEE (reference sequence). There are 14 residues in the CDR3. Trimming left V 4 bases short and J 4 bases short, with 14 bases between. The CDR3 region has the DNA TGTGCCAGCAGCCGCGGGACCTTCTCCACTGAAGCTTTCTTT. Residues: CASSRGTFSTEAFF.

The chain combines TRBV2 with TRBJ1-6, with D perhaps matching TRBD1 (6 bases). CDR1 is SNHLY, CDR2 FYNNEI, per germline. The length of the CDR3 is 15 residues. Trimming shortened V by 2 bases and J by 5 bases, and 10 bases separated the two germline ends. As DNA, the CDR3 is TGTGCCAGCAGTGAACAGGGGTACAATAATTCACCCCTCCACTTT. The encoded protein is CASSEQGYNNSPLHF.

The chain links TRBV5-1 to TRBJ2-1; 7 bases are a match to TRBD2. Germline CDR1 SGHRS, CDR2 YFSETQ. V gave up 5 bases and J gave up 2 bases; unmatched junction bases: 7. This CDR3 comprises 15 residues. CDR3 nucleotides: TGCGCCAGCAGTGGCACCGGGACTACCTACAATGAGCAGTTCTTC. Its translation is CASSGTGTTYNEQFF.

The chain has TRBV7-9 and TRBJ1-5; a possible D gene is TRBD1 (6 bases). Germline values: CDR1 SEHNR, CDR2 FQNEAQ (reference sequence). CDR3 size: 15 residues. V lost 1 base to trimming and J lost 5 bases, with 12 bases between them. This chain's CDR3 is CASSLDGGRDQPQHF. The CDR3 DNA reads as TGTGCCAGCAGCTTAGACGGGGGGCGCGATCAGCCCCAGCATTTT.

The chain combines TRBV28 with TRBJ1-4; a weak D match, TRBD1 (5 bases). The CDR3 loop spans 17 amino acids. Deletions cut 5 bases from V and 7 bases from J, with 23 bases between. CDR1 is MDHEN, CDR2 SYDVKM, per germline. The CDR3 region is CASSPKGQGAGSEKLFF. The CDR3 nucleotides are TGTGCCAGCAGTCCCAAGGGGCAGGGCGCGGGGAGTGAAAAACTGTTTTTT.